This T cell receptor beta chain derives from a study of T cell repertoires in cytomegalovirus infection. TCRdb recomputed calls from the reads with MiXCR, one row per CDR3 protein. This table holds about half a million distinct CDR3 sequences, more than 40% found once. The study, taken as a whole, reports: People with CMV and the relevant HLA were identified by cumulative public TCR beta family frequency.

Germline CDR1 reads MNHEY; CDR2 reads SVGEGT. The V end lost 8 bases, the J end lost 2 bases, and 19 bases lay between the germline ends. The CDR3 extends over 16 amino acids. In its sample, this clonotype was seen a few times. Its antigen remains unknown. The sample consisted of cultured PBMCs, taken from culture after CMV antigen stimulation. This clonotype originated in a human donor in good health (CMV status not recorded). Some clones in this sample may be carry-over from other donors' samples. The chain is built from TRBV6-2 or TRBV6-3 and TRBJ1-5; D call uncertain. The CDR3 protein is CASVRELGGGNQPQHF. Here the CDR3 DNA reads TGTGCCAGCGTGCGGGAGTTGGGAGGCGGCAATCAGCCCCAGCATTTT.